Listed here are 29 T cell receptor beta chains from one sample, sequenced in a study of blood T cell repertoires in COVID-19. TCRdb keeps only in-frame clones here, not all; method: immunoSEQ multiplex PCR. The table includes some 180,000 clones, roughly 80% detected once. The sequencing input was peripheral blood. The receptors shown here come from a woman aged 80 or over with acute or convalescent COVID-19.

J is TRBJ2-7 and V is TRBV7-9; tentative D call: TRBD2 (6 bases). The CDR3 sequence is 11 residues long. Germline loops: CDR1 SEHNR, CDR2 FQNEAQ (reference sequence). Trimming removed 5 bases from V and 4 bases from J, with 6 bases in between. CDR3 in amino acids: CASSRGYEQYF. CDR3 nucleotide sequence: TGTGCCAGCAGCCGGGGGTACGAGCAGTACTTC.

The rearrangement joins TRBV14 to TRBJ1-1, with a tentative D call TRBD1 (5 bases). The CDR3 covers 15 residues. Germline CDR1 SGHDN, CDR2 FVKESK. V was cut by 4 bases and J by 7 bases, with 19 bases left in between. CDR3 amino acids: CASSPPPAGNFEAFF. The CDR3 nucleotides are TGTGCCAGCAGCCCCCCCCCGGCAGGGAATTTTGAAGCTTTCTTT.

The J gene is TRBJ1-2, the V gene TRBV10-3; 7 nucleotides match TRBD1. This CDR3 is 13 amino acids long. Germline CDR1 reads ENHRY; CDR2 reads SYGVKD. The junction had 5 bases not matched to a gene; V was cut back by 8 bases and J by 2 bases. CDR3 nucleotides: TGTGCCATCCTGGAGGGGGCGAACTATGGCTACACCTTC. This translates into CAILEGANYGYTF.

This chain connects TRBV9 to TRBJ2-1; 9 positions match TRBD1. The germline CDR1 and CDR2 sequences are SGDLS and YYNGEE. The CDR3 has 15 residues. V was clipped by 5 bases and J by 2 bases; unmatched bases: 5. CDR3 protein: CASRAGTGTYNEQFF. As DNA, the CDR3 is TGTGCCAGCAGGGCCGGGACAGGGACCTACAATGAGCAGTTCTTC.

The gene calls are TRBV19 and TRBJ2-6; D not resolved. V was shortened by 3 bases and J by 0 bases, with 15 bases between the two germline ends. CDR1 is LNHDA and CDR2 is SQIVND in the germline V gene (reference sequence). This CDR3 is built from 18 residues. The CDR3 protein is CASSMPRQARSGANVLTF. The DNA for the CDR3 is TGTGCCAGTAGTATGCCCCGGCAGGCTCGCTCTGGGGCCAACGTCCTGACTTTC.

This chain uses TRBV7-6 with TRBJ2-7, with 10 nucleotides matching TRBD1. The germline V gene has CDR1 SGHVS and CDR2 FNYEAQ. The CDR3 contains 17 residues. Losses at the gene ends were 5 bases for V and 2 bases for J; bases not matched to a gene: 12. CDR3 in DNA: TGTGCCAGCAGCCCCGGGGACAGGGGTCCTCATGCCTACGAGCAGTACTTC. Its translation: CASSPGDRGPHAYEQYF.

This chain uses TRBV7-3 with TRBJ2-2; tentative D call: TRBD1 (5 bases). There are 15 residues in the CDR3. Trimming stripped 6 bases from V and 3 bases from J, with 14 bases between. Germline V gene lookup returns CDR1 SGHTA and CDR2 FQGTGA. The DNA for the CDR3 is TGTGCCAGCAGGGTTGACAGATGGGACACCGGGGAGCTGTTTTTT. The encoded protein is CASRVDRWDTGELFF.

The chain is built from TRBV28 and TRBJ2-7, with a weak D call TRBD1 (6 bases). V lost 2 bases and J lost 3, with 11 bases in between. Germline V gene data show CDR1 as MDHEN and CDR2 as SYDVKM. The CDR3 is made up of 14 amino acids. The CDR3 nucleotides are TGTGCCAGCAGTTTACCCAGCAGGGGCTACGAGCAGTACTTC. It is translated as CASSLPSRGYEQYF.

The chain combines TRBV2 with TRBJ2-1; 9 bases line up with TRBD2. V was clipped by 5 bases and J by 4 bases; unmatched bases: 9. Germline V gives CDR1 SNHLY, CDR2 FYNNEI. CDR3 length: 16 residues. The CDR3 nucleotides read TGTGCCAGCAGTCGGGATACTAGCGGGTATTACAATGAGCAGTTCTTC. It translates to CASSRDTSGYYNEQFF.

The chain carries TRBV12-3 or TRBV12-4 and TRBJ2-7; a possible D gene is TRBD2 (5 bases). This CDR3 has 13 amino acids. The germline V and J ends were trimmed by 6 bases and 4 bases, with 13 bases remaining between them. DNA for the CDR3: TGTGCCAGCAGCCGCGACCGGGGTTACGAGCAGTACTTC. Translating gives CASSRDRGYEQYF.

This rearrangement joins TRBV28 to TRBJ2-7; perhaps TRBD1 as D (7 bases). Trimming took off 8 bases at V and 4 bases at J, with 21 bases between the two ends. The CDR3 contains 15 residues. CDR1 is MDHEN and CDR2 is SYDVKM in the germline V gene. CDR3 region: CASHQGGAAGYEQYF. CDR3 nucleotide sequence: TGTGCCAGCCACCAGGGGGGAGCAGCCGGGTACGAGCAGTACTTC.

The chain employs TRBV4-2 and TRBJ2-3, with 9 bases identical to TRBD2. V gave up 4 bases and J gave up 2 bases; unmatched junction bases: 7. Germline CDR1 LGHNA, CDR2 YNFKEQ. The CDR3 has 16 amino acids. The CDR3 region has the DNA TGTGCCAGCAGCCCCAATGAGCGGGGGGACACAGATACGCAGTATTTT. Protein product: CASSPNERGDTDTQYF.

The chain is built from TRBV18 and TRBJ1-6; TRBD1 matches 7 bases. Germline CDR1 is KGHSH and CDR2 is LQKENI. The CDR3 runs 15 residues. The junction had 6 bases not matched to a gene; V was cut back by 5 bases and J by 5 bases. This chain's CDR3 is CASSESGTDNSPLHF. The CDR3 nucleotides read TGTGCCAGCTCAGAATCCGGGACAGATAATTCACCCCTCCACTTT.

The DNA of the CDR3 is TGCGCCAGCAGTCACGGTCAGCCCCAGCATTTT. It translates to CASSHGQPQHF. The chain couples TRBV23-1 to TRBJ1-5; D is unclear. TRBV23-1 is flagged as an ORF with uncertain function. Trimming left V 3 bases short and J 6 bases short, with 3 bases between. There are 11 residues in the CDR3.

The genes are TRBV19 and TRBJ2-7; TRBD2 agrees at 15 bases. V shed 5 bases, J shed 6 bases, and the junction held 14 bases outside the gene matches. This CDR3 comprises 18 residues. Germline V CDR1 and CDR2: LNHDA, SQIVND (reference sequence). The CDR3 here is CASSYGWTSGGARSEQYF. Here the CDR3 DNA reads TGTGCCAGTAGTTACGGGTGGACTAGCGGGGGGGCCCGTTCCGAGCAGTACTTC.

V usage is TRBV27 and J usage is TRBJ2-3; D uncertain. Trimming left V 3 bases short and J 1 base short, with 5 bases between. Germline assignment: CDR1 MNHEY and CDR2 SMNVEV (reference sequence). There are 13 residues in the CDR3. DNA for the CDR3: TGTGCCAGCAGTTTCCAGGGCACAGATACGCAGTATTTT. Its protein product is CASSFQGTDTQYF.

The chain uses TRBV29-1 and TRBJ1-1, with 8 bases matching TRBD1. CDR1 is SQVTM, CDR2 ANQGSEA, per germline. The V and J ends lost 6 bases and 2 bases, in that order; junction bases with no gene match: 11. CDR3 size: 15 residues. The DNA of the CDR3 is TGCAGCGTCCCAAGTGGGACAGGCCTTAACACTGAAGCTTTCTTT. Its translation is CSVPSGTGLNTEAFF.

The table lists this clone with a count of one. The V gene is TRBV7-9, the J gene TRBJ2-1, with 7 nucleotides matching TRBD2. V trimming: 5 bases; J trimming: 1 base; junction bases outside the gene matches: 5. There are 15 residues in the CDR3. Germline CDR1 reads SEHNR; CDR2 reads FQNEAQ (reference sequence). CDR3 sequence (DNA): TGTGCCAGCAGCCAGGACGGGGGGTCCTACAATGAGCAGTTCTTC. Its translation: CASSQDGGSYNEQFF.

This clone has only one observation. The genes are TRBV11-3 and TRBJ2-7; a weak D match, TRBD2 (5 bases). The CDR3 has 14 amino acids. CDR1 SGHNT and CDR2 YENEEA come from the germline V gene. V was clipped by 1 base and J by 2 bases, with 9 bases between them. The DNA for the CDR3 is TGTGCCAGCAGCTTAGGGGGAGAGACCTACGAGCAGTACTTC. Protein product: CASSLGGETYEQYF.

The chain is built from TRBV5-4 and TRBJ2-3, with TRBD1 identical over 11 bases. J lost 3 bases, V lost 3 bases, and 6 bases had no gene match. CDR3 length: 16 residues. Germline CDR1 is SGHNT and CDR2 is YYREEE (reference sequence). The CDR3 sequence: CASSSRTGGATDTQYF. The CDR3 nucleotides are TGTGCCAGCAGCTCTAGGACAGGGGGCGCAACAGATACGCAGTATTTT.

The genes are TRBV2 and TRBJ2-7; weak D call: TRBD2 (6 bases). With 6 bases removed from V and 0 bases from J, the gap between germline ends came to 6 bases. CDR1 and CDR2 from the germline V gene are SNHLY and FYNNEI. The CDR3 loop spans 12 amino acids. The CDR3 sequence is CASRGLSYEQYF. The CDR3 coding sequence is TGTGCCAGCAGGGGACTCTCCTACGAGCAGTACTTC.

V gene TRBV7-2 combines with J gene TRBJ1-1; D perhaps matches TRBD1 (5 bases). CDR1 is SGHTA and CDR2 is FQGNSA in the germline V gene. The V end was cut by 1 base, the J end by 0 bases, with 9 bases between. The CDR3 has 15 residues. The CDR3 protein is CASSLGQPMNTEAFF. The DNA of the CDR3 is TGTGCCAGCAGCTTAGGACAGCCCATGAACACTGAAGCTTTCTTT.

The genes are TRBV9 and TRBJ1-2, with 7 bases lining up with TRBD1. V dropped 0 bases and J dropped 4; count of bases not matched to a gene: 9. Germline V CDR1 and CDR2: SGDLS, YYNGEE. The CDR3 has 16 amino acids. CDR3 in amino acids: CASSVDVGRGSYGYTF. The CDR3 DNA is TGTGCCAGCAGCGTAGATGTGGGCAGGGGGAGCTATGGCTACACCTTC.

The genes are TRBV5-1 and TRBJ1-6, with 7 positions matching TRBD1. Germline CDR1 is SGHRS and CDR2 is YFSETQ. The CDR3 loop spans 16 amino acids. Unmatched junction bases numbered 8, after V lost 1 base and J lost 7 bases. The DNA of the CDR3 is TGCGCCAGCAGCTTGTCCGGGGACAGCCAAAATTCACCCCTCCACTTT. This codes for CASSLSGDSQNSPLHF.

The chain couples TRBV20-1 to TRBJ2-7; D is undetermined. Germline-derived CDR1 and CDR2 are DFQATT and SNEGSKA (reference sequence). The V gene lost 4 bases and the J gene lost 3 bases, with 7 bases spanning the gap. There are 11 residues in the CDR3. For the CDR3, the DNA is TGCAGTGCTAAGACTCTCTACGAGCAGTACTTC. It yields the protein CSAKTLYEQYF.

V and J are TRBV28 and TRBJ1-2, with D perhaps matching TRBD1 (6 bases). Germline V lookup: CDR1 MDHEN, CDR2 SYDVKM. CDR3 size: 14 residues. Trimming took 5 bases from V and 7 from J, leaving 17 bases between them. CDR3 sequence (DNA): TGTGCCAGCAGTGAACCCACCTCAGGGGCTGGCTACACCTTC. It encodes CASSEPTSGAGYTF.

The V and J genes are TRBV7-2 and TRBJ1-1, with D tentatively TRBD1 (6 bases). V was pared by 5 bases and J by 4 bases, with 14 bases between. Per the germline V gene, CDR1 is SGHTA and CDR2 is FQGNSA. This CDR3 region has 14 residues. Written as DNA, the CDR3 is TGTGCCAGCAGCACCGCCACAGGGATCACTGAAGCTTTCTTT. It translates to CASSTATGITEAFF.

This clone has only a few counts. The CDR3 protein is CASRYSGGPDGYTF. CDR3 sequence (DNA): TGTGCCAGTAGATACTCAGGGGGCCCAGATGGCTACACCTTC. The chain couples TRBV19 to TRBJ1-2; 8 bases fit TRBD1. Per the germline V gene, CDR1 is LNHDA and CDR2 is SQIVND (reference sequence). Trimming removed 6 bases from V and 6 bases from J; junction bases left unmatched: 9. CDR3 size: 14 residues.

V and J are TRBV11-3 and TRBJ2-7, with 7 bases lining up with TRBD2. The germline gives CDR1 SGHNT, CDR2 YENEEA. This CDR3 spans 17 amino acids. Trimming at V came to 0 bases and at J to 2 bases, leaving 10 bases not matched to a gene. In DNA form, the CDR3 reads TGTGCCAGCAGCTTAGAGGTCTTGGGAGGGAACACCTACGAGCAGTACTTC. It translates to CASSLEVLGGNTYEQYF.